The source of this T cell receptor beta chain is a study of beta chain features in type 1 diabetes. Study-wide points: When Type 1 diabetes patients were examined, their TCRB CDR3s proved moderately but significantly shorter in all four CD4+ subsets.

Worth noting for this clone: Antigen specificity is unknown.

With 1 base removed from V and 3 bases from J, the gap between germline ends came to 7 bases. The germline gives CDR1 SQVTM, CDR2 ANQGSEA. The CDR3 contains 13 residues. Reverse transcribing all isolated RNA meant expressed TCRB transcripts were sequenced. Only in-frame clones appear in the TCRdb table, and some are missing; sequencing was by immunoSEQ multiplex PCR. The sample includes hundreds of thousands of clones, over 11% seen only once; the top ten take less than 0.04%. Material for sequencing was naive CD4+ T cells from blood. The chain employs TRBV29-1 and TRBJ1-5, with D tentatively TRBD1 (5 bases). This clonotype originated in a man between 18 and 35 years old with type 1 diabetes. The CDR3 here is CSVEGGDNQPQHF. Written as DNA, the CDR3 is TGCAGCGTTGAAGGGGGGGACAATCAGCCCCAGCATTTT.